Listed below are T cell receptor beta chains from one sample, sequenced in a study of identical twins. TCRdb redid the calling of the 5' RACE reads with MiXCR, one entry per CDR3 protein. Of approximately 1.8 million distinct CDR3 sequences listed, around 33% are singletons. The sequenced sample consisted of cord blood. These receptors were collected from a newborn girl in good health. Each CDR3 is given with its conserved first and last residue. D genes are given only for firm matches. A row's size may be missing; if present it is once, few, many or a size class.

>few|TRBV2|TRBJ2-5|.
CASTLGLALRNEQYF
TGTGCCAGCACCCTAGGACTTGCCCTTCGCAATGAGCAGTACTTC
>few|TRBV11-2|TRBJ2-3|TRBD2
CASRTRLAGYDTQYF
TGTGCCAGCAGAACGAGACTAGCGGGGTACGATACGCAGTATTTT
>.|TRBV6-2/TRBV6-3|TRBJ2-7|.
CASTQSYEQYF
TGTGCCAGCACTCAGTCTTACGAGCAGTACTTC
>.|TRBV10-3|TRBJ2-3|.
CAIGESGVPTGLTDTQYF
TGTGCCATCGGTGAGTCCGGGGTCCCGACAGGACTCACAGATACGCAGTATTTT
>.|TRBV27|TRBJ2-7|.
CASSWGHNSYEQYF
TGTGCCAGCAGTTGGGGACATAACTCCTACGAGCAGTACTTC
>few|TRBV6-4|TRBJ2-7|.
CASTKDLVGPYNEQYF
TGTGCCAGCACCAAAGATCTAGTAGGACCCTACAATGAGCAGTACTTC
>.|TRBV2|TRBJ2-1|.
CASSPSPLGTQFF
TGTGCCAGCAGCCCCTCGCCCCTAGGAACGCAGTTCTTC
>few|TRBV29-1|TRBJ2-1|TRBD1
CSVAWTGGKNNEQFF
TGCAGCGTTGCGTGGACAGGGGGAAAAAACAATGAGCAGTTCTTC
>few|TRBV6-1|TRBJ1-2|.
CASSEEVGYGYTF
TGTGCCAGCAGTGAAGAAGTGGGATATGGCTACACCTTC
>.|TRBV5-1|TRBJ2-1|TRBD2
CASSLVSGRANEQFF
TGCGCCAGCAGCTTGGTTAGCGGGAGGGCCAATGAGCAGTTCTTC
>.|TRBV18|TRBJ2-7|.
CASSPRWDDEQYF
TGTGCCAGCTCACCACGATGGGACGACGAGCAGTACTTC